A single sample is the source of the 18 T cell receptor beta chains below, sequenced in a study of blood T cells in healthy people across ages. PCR was performed a second time for about 7 to 11 cycles using a sample-barcoded 5' primer and a J-beta primer mix. TCRdb recomputed calls from the 5' RACE reads with MiXCR, one row per CDR3 protein. The table includes approximately 760,000 distinct CDR3 sequences, approximately 25% detected once. Separately, the same data were catalogued under a study of T cells of mothers and their children.

Specimen: blood. These receptor sequences come from a boy aged 10-17 years in good health.

In nucleotides, the CDR3 is TGCAGCGTTCATGAAGGGACTCACAATGAGCAGTTCTTC. Its protein product is CSVHEGTHNEQFF. V is TRBV29-1 and J is TRBJ2-1, with D possibly being TRBD2 (6 bases). Germline CDR1 reads SQVTM; CDR2 reads ANQGSEA. Trimming pared 5 bases from V and 5 bases from J, leaving 13 bases between. The CDR3 spans 13 residues.

The V call is TRBV12-3 or TRBV12-4, the J call TRBJ2-1, with 10 bases identical to TRBD1. The CDR3 loop spans 14 amino acids. Trimming took 5 bases from V and 10 from J; bases not matched to a gene: 8. The CDR3, as DNA: TGTGCCAGCAGTCCCTGGGACAGGGGACGGGAGCAGTTCTTC. Translating it yields CASSPWDRGREQFF.

This clonotype was observed a handful of times. This chain connects TRBV27 to TRBJ2-1; maybe TRBD2 (6 bases). The CDR3 loop spans 16 amino acids. Trimming removed 3 bases at V and 4 bases at J, with 16 bases between. Looked up from germline, CDR1 is MNHEY and CDR2 is SMNVEV (reference sequence). The CDR3: CASSFQSPEGYNEQFF. The CDR3 region has the DNA TGTGCCAGCAGTTTTCAGAGCCCGGAGGGTTACAATGAGCAGTTCTTC.

The chain uses TRBV5-1 and TRBJ2-1, with D uncertain. The CDR3 sequence is 17 residues long. Germline lookup yields CDR1 SGHRS and CDR2 YFSETQ. Trimming left V 5 bases short and J 0 bases short, with 18 bases between. CDR3 region: CASSPFPEKGSYNEQFF. The DNA for the CDR3 is TGCGCCAGCAGTCCGTTCCCCGAAAAGGGCTCCTACAATGAGCAGTTCTTC.

This clonotype was seen only a few times. The gene calls are TRBV20-1 and TRBJ2-7; D is unclear. The CDR3 is 13 amino acids. The V gene lost 3 bases and the J gene lost 4 bases, with 13 bases spanning the gap. Looked up from germline, CDR1 is DFQATT and CDR2 is SNEGSKA (reference sequence). The CDR3 nucleotides are TGCAGTGCTAGTGGAGACAACAAATACGAGCAGTACTTC. It codes for CSASGDNKYEQYF.

With respect to this clonotype: Relative to the germline gene, one junction end is altered; a read error may explain this. This chain uses TRBV7-2 with TRBJ2-3, with TRBD2 as a possible D gene (6 bases). The V gene's germline CDR1 is SGHTA and CDR2 FQGNSA. The CDR3 contains 17 residues. CDR3 region: CAGSLSGTGVDTDTQYF. The DNA for the CDR3 is TGTGCCGGCAGCTTATCAGGGACGGGGGTAGACACAGATACGCAGTATTTT.

The rearrangement links TRBV4-1 to TRBJ1-2; D remains unclear. This CDR3 region has 18 residues. The germline V gene encodes CDR1 MGHRA and CDR2 YSYEKL. V was clipped by 0 bases and J by 1 base, with 18 bases between them. CDR3 residues: CASSQDPGGSNDNYGYTF. CDR3 bases: TGCGCCAGCAGCCAAGATCCGGGAGGAAGCAACGATAACTATGGCTACACCTTC.

The V and J genes are TRBV2 and TRBJ2-3; 11 bases line up with TRBD2. From germline, CDR1 is SNHLY and CDR2 FYNNEI. V gave up 4 bases and J gave up 1 base; unmatched junction bases: 10. The CDR3 loop spans 18 amino acids. The CDR3 protein is CASSGGTSGSSRTDTQYF. CDR3 sequence (DNA): TGTGCCAGCAGTGGGGGGACTAGCGGTAGTTCTCGCACAGATACGCAGTATTTT.

Turning to this clonotype: One end of the junction varies from germline; a read error may be responsible. The chain combines TRBV6-2 or TRBV6-3 with TRBJ2-7; the D is unclear. The CDR3 has 13 amino acids. Germline V gene sequence: CDR1 MNHEY, CDR2 SVGEGT. The CDR3 DNA is TGTGCCAGCGGTTATGGGCTAGGGCTCGAGCAGTACTTC. Amino acid sequence: CASGYGLGLEQYF.

This clonotype was observed a few times. The chain carries TRBV6-5 and TRBJ2-2, with 10 bases matching TRBD2. CDR1 and CDR2 (germline): MNHEY, SVGAGI. The CDR3 spans 16 residues. The J segment lost 5 bases and the V segment lost 2 bases, leaving 5 bases of the junction unmatched. CDR3 in amino acids: CASSYRAGGRTGELFF. CDR3 nucleotides: TGTGCCAGCAGTTACCGAGCGGGGGGGCGAACCGGGGAGCTGTTTTTT.

The V and J genes are TRBV28 and TRBJ2-5; the D gene is possibly TRBD2 (5 bases). Germline V gene lookup returns CDR1 MDHEN and CDR2 SYDVKM. V lost 7 bases to trimming and J lost 5 bases, with 23 bases between them. The CDR3 totals 16 residues. The CDR3 nucleotides read TGTGCCAGCACTACAGCCGGAGGACGGTCGGGGGAGACCCAGTACTTC. This sequence encodes CASTTAGGRSGETQYF. Based on the CDR3 plus reference TRBV28 and TRBJ2-5, the full variable domain is DVKVTQSSRYLVKRTGEKVFLECVQDMDHENMFWYRQDPGLGLRLIYFSYDVKMKEKGDIPEGYSVSREKKERFSLILESASTNQTSMYLCASTTAGGRSGETQYFGPGTRLLVL.

The chain recombines TRBV6-5 with TRBJ2-7, with D perhaps matching TRBD1 (5 bases). V lost 2 bases and J lost 5, with 13 bases in between. Germline CDR1 reads MNHEY; CDR2 reads SVGAGI. The CDR3 covers 14 residues. Here the CDR3 reads CASSYGWQGNEQYF. In DNA form, the CDR3 reads TGTGCCAGCAGTTACGGCTGGCAGGGAAACGAGCAGTACTTC.

The rearrangement uses TRBV20-1 and TRBJ2-1; 7 bases are shared with TRBD2. This CDR3 has 13 amino acids. Looked up from germline, CDR1 is DFQATT and CDR2 is SNEGSKA (reference sequence). The J segment lost 5 bases and the V segment lost 2 bases, leaving 3 bases of the junction unmatched. This CDR3 reads CSARWEGHNEQFF. The CDR3 region has the DNA TGCAGTGCTAGATGGGAGGGCCACAATGAGCAGTTCTTC.

The rearrangement uses TRBV20-1 and TRBJ2-1; the match to TRBD2 covers 9 bases. Germline V gene lookup returns CDR1 DFQATT and CDR2 SNEGSKA (reference sequence). CDR3 size: 14 residues. V was clipped by 3 bases and J by 5 bases; unmatched bases: 5. The CDR3 sequence is CSARASGIDNEQFF. The CDR3, as DNA: TGCAGTGCTAGGGCTAGCGGGATCGACAATGAGCAGTTCTTC.

This clonotype was picked up a small number of times. The chain employs TRBV7-8 and TRBJ2-3; D may match TRBD1 or TRBD2 (5 bases each). There are 13 residues in the CDR3. V gave up 4 bases and J gave up 11 bases, with 16 bases separating them. The germline CDR1 and CDR2 sequences are SGHVS and FQNEAQ. CDR3 in amino acids: CASSSRVGPQQYF. The CDR3 nucleotides read TGTGCCAGCAGCTCGAGGGTGGGGCCGCAGCAGTATTTT.

The gene calls are TRBV12-3 or TRBV12-4 and TRBJ1-2, with D uncertain. Trimming pared 6 bases from V and 4 bases from J, leaving 12 bases between. The CDR3 is made up of 13 amino acids. The CDR3 DNA follows: TGTGCCAGCAGCCCTACAATGCCCTATGGCTACACCTTC. Amino acid sequence: CASSPTMPYGYTF.

This clonotype came up a few times. V and J are TRBV7-6 and TRBJ2-1; 7 positions match TRBD1. The CDR3 runs 18 residues. Germline V gene data show CDR1 as SGHVS and CDR2 as FNYEAQ. The V segment lost 0 bases and the J segment 0 bases; nucleotides outside the gene matches: 8. The CDR3 nucleotides read TGTGCCAGCAGCTTAGCCACCCACAGGGGCCGCTCCTACAATGAGCAGTTCTTC. This gives the protein CASSLATHRGRSYNEQFF.

The genes are TRBV4-3 and TRBJ2-3; perhaps D is TRBD1 or TRBD2 (5 bases each). The CDR3 covers 18 residues. Trimming shortened V by 4 bases and J by 2 bases, and 22 bases separated the two germline ends. The V gene's germline CDR1 is LGHNA and CDR2 YSLEER. This CDR3 is CASSPYTLLRGVTDTQYF. CDR3 sequence (DNA): TGCGCCAGCAGCCCCTACACTTTACTCCGGGGCGTCACAGATACGCAGTATTTT.